The 13 T cell receptor beta chains reported below all come from one sample, sequenced in a study of beta chain features in type 1 diabetes. General study results and limits: Type 1 diabetes patients had moderately but significantly shorter TCRB CDR3s in all four CD4+ subsets.

Expressed TCRB transcripts were sequenced because the entire RNA isolate underwent reverse transcription. Using immunoSEQ multiplex PCR, the repertoire was profiled, and TCRdb retains in-frame clones only, with some absent. The sample lists 600,000 to 700,000 clones, around 11% seen once, with roughly 0.11% in the top ten. The antigens of these receptors remain unknown. Input material: naive CD4+ T cells from blood. The receptors were sampled from a man in his thirties or forties with type 1 diabetes.

The chain is built from TRBV7-2 and TRBJ1-5, with D unclear. Trimming took 5 bases from V and 5 from J, leaving 10 bases between them. The CDR3 has 13 amino acids. Germline CDR1 is SGHTA and CDR2 is FQGNSA. CDR3 DNA: TGTGCCAGCAGCCGACCGGGGTATCAGCCCCAGCATTTT. It is translated as CASSRPGYQPQHF. Variable domain in full (rest from reference TRBV7-2 and TRBJ1-5): GAGVSQSPSNKVTEKGKDVELRCDPISGHTALYWYRQSLGQGLEFLIYFQGNSAPDKSGLPSDRFSAERTGGSVSTLTIQRTQQEDSAVYLCASSRPGYQPQHFGDGTRLSIL.

The chain recombines TRBV7-9 with TRBJ1-1; D uncertain. CDR1 is SEHNR, CDR2 FQNEAQ, per germline (reference sequence). This CDR3 contains 14 residues. Trimming left V 4 bases short and J 3 bases short, with 12 bases between. The CDR3 region is CASSSRGVDTEAFF. CDR3 DNA sequence: TGTGCCAGCAGCTCCCGCGGGGTAGACACTGAAGCTTTCTTT.

This clone was detected only a few times. The chain joins TRBV20-1 to TRBJ2-7; no clear D. CDR3 length: 10 amino acids. Looked up from germline, CDR1 is DFQATT and CDR2 is SNEGSKA (reference sequence). The ends were cut back, 6 bases at V and 7 bases at J, with 10 bases in the middle. The CDR3 region is CSARTREQYF. DNA of the CDR3: TGCAGTGCCCGGACGAGGGAGCAGTACTTC.

The chain has TRBV27 and TRBJ1-4; D ambiguous. Per germline, CDR1 MNHEY and CDR2 SMNVEV (reference sequence). CDR3 length equals 13 residues. Between the trimmed V and J ends, which lost 9 bases and 2 bases, there was a span of 10 bases. The chain's CDR3 is CASGGRTNEKLFF. DNA for the CDR3: TGTGCCAGTGGAGGACGGACTAATGAAAAACTGTTTTTT.

The chain recombines TRBV6-6 with TRBJ2-7; unclear D gene. The V gene lost 0 bases and the J gene lost 4 bases, with 7 bases spanning the gap. The germline CDR1 and CDR2 sequences are MNHNY and SVGAGI (reference sequence). This CDR3 is 13 amino acids long. The CDR3 coding sequence is TGTGCCAGCAGTTACTCTTTCGGGTACGAGCAGTACTTC. Amino acid sequence: CASSYSFGYEQYF.

This chain joins TRBV15 and TRBJ2-5, with D tentatively TRBD1 or TRBD2 (6 bases each). CDR1 is LNHNV and CDR2 is YYDKDF in the germline V gene (reference sequence). CDR3 length: 15 residues. Deletions cut 1 base from V and 4 bases from J, with 13 bases between. CDR3 protein: CATSRALGGRETQYF. The CDR3 nucleotides are TGTGCCACCAGCAGAGCCCTGGGGGGCAGAGAGACCCAGTACTTC.

V is TRBV7-9 and J is TRBJ1-1; possibly TRBD1 for D (5 bases). V lost 3 bases and J 4 bases, leaving 12 bases between the germline ends. Germline loops: CDR1 SEHNR, CDR2 FQNEAQ (reference sequence). The CDR3 covers 14 residues. The CDR3 sequence is CASSFHRGGTEAFF. The DNA for the CDR3 is TGTGCCAGCAGCTTTCATCGGGGCGGCACTGAAGCTTTCTTT.

The gene calls are TRBV6-5 and TRBJ1-2; tentative D call: TRBD1 (5 bases). Trimming took 5 bases from V and 6 from J, leaving 16 bases between them. CDR1 and CDR2 from the germline V gene are MNHEY and SVGAGI. This CDR3 contains 14 residues. The CDR3 bases are TGTGCCAGCAGTCTTCAAGGCGGGGGTGATGGCTACACCTTC. Amino acid sequence: CASSLQGGGDGYTF.

In this sample, this clone turned up a few times. This chain uses TRBV28 with TRBJ2-1; D unclear. The CDR3 consists of 11 residues. CDR1 and CDR2 from the germline V gene are MDHEN and SYDVKM. The ends were cut back, 6 bases at V and 9 bases at J, with 9 bases in the middle. The CDR3 DNA reads TGTGCCAGCAGAAGTGATGGTGAGCAGTTCTTC. Its translation: CASRSDGEQFF.

This clone has just a few counts. The chain joins TRBV6-6 to TRBJ2-6; 7 positions match TRBD1. Germline V gives CDR1 MNHNY, CDR2 SVGAGI (reference sequence). This CDR3 comprises 15 residues. V dropped 6 bases and J dropped 4; count of bases not matched to a gene: 6. The CDR3 DNA follows: TGTGCCAGCAGAGGAAGGGGGCCCGGGGCCAACGTCCTGACTTTC. Translating gives CASRGRGPGANVLTF.

This clone was recorded a few times. Here the CDR3 reads CASSSRGDSYNEQFF. CDR3 sequence (DNA): TGTGCCAGCAGCTCACGGGGGGACTCCTACAATGAGCAGTTCTTC. The chain carries TRBV9 and TRBJ2-1; 7 positions match TRBD2. J was trimmed by 0 bases and V by 4 bases; bases with no gene match: 4. This CDR3 is built from 15 residues. CDR1 is SGDLS, CDR2 YYNGEE, per germline.

CDR3 in DNA: TGCGCCAGCAGCTTTCGGACAGGGACCATCTACGAGCAGTACTTC. Amino acid sequence: CASSFRTGTIYEQYF. The chain has TRBV5-1 and TRBJ2-7; 8 nucleotides match TRBD1. V shed 2 bases, J shed 3 bases, and the junction held 7 bases outside the gene matches. The CDR3 is made up of 15 amino acids. The V gene's germline CDR1 is SGHRS and CDR2 YFSETQ.

This clone was observed a handful of times. The chain carries TRBV7-3 and TRBJ1-1; no clear D gene. The CDR3 contains 13 residues. Germline CDR1 reads SGHTA; CDR2 reads FQGTGA. The germline V and J ends were trimmed by 5 bases and 5 bases, with 12 bases remaining between them. CDR3 sequence: CASSTGPGTEAFF. In DNA form, the CDR3 reads TGTGCCAGCAGCACGGGCCCAGGAACTGAAGCTTTCTTT.